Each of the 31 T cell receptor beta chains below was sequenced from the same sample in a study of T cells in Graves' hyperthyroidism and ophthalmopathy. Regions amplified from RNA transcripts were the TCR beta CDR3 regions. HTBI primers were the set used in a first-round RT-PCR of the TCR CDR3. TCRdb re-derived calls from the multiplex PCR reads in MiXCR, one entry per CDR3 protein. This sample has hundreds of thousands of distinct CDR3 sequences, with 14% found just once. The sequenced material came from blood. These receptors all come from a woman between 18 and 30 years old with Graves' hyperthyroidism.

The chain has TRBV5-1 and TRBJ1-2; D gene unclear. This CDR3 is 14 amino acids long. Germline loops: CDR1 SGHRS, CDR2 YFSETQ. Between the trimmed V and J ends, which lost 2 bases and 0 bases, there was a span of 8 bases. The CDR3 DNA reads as TGCGCCAGCAGCTTTCCCGGGACTAACTATGGCTACACCTTC. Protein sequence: CASSFPGTNYGYTF.

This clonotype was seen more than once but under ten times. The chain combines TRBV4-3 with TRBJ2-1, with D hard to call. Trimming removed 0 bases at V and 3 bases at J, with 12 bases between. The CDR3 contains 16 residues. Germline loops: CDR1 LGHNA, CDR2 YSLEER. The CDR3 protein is CASSQDPGRIYNEQFF. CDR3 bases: TGCGCCAGCAGCCAAGACCCCGGACGGATCTACAATGAGCAGTTCTTC.

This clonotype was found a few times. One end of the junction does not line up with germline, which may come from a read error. This CDR3 is CASSEQLAGLAKNTQYF. The CDR3 coding sequence is TGTGCCAGCAGTGAACAACTAGCGGGATTAGCCAAAAACACTCAGTACTTC. The chain is built from TRBV2 and TRBJ2-4; 10 bases are a match to TRBD2. The CDR3 consists of 17 residues. CDR1 is SNHLY and CDR2 is FYNNEI in the germline V gene.

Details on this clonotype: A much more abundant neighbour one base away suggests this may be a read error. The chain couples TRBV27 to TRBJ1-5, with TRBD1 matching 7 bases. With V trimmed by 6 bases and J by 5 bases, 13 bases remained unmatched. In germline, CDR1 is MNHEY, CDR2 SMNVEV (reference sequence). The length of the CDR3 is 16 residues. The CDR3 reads CASRNSGGDYDQPQHF. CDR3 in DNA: TGTGCCAGCAGAAATTCAGGGGGAGACTACGATCAGCCCCAGCATTTT.

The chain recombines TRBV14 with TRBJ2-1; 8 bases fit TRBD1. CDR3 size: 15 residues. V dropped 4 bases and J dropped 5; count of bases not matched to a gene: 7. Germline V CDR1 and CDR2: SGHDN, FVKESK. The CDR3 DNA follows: TGTGCCAGCAGCCGACCGGGACAGGTGAACAATGAGCAGTTCTTC. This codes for CASSRPGQVNNEQFF.

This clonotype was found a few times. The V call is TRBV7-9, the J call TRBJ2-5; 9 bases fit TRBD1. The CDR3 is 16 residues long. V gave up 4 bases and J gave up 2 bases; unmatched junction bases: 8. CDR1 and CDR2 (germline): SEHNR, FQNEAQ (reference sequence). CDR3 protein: CASSWTGASGQETQYF. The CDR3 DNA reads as TGTGCCAGCAGCTGGACAGGGGCGAGTGGTCAAGAGACCCAGTACTTC.

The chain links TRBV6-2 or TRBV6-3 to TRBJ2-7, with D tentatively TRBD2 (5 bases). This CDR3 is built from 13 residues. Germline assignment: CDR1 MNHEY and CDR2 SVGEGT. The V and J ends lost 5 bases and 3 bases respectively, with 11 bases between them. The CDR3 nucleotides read TGTGCCAGCAGTGACTACCGAAACTACGAGCAGTACTTC. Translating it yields CASSDYRNYEQYF.

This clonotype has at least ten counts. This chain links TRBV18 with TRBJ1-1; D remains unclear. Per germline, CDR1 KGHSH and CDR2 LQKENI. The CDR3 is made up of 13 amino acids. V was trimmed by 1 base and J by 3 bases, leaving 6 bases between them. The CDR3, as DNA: TGTGCCAGCTCACCACGGCCGGACACTGAAGCTTTCTTT. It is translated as CASSPRPDTEAFF.

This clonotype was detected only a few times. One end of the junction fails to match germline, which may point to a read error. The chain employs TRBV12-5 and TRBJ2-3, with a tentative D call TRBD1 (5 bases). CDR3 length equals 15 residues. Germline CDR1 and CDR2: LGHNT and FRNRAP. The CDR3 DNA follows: TGTGCTGGTGGCCTCCACAGGACGAGCACAGATACGCAGTATTTT. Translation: CAGGLHRTSTDTQYF. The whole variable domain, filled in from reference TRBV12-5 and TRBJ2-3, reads DARVTQTPRHKVTEMGQEVTMRCQPILGHNTVFWYRQTMMQGLELLAYFRNRAPLDDSGMPKDRFSAEMPDATLATLKIQPSEPRDSAVYFCAGGLHRTSTDTQYFGPGTRLTVL.

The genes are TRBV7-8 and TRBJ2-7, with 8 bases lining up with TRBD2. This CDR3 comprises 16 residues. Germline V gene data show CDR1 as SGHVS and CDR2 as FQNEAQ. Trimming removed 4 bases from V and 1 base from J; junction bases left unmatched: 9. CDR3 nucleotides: TGTGCCAGCAGCTCGGCGGGCGGGAGGAGTTCCTACGAGCAGTACTTC. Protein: CASSSAGGRSSYEQYF.

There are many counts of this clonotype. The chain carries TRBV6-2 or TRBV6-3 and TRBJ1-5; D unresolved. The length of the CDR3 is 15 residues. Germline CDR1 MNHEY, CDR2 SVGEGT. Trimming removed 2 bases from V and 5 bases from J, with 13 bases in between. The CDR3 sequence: CASSYTQLRDQPQHF. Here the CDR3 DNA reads TGTGCCAGCAGTTACACCCAATTGAGGGATCAGCCCCAGCATTTT.

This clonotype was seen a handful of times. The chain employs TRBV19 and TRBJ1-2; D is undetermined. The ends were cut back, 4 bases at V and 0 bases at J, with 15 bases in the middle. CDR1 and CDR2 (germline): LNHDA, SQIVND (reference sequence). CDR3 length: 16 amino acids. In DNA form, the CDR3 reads TGTGCCAGTAGTACGTCGAGACGGACTTCTAACTATGGCTACACCTTC. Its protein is CASSTSRRTSNYGYTF.

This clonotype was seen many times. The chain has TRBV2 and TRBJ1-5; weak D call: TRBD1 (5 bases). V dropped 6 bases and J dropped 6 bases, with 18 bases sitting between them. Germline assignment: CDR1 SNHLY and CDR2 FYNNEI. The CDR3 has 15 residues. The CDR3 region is CASRLGQGGGQPQHF. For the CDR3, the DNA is TGTGCCAGCAGGCTGGGGCAGGGCGGAGGTCAGCCCCAGCATTTT.

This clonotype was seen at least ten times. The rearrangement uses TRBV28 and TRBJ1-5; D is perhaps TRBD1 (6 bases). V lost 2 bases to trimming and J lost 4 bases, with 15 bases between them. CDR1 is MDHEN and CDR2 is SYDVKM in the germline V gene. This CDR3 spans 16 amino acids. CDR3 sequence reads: CASSLRLRRGNQPQHF. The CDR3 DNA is TGTGCCAGCAGTTTAAGATTAAGGAGGGGGAATCAGCCCCAGCATTTT.

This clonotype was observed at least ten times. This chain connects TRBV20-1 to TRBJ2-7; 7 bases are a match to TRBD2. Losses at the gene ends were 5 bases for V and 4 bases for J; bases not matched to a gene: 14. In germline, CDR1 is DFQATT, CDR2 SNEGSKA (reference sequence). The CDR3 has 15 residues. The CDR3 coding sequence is TGCAGTGCTTCCTTGCGCGGGAGTCCCCTTTACGAGCAGTACTTC. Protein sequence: CSASLRGSPLYEQYF.

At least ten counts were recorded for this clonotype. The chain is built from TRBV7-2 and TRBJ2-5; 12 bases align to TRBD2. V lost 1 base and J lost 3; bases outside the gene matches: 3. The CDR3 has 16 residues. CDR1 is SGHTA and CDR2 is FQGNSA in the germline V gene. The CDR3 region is CASSLGRLAGEETQYF. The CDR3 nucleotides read TGTGCCAGCAGCTTAGGGAGACTAGCGGGAGAAGAGACCCAGTACTTC.

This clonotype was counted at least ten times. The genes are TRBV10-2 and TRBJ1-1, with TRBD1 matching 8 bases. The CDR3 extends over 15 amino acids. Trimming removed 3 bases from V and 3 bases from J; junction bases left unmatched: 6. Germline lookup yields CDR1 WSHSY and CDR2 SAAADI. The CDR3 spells CASSDRRGQDTEAFF. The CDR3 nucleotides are TGCGCCAGCAGTGACAGAAGGGGACAGGACACTGAAGCTTTCTTT.

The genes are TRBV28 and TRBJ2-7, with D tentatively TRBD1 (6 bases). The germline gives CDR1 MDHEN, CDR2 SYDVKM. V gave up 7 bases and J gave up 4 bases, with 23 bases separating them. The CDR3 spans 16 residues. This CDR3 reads CASTQEGAGARYEQYF. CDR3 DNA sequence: TGTGCCAGCACCCAGGAAGGGGCAGGGGCGAGGTACGAGCAGTACTTC. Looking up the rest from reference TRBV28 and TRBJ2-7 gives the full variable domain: DVKVTQSSRYLVKRTGEKVFLECVQDMDHENMFWYRQDPGLGLRLIYFSYDVKMKEKGDIPEGYSVSREKKERFSLILESASTNQTSMYLCASTQEGAGARYEQYFGPGTRLTVT.

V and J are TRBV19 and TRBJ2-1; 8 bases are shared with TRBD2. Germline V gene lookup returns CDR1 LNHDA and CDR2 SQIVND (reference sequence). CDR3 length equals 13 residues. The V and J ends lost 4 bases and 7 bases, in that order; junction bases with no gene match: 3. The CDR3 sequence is CASSTGLENEQFF. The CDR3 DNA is TGTGCCAGTAGTACGGGACTAGAGAATGAGCAGTTCTTC.

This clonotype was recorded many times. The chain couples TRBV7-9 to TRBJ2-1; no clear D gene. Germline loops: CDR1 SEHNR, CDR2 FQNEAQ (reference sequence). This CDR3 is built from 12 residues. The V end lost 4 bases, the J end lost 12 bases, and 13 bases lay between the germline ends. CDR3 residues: CASSSAGSRQFF. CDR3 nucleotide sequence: TGTGCCAGCAGCTCCGCCGGGTCCAGGCAGTTCTTC.

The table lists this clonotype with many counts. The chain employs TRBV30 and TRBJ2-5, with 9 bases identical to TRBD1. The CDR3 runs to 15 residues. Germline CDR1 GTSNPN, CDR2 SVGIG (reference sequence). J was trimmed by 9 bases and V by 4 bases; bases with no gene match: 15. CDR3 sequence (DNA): TGTGCCTGGACCATAACAGGGGGCCCAGTGGCGGCCCAGTACTTC. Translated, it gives CAWTITGGPVAAQYF. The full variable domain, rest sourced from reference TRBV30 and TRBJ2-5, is SQTIHQWPATLVQPVGSPLSLECTVEGTSNPNLYWYRQAAGRGLQLLFYSVGIGQISSEVPQNLSASRPQDRQFILSSKKLLLSDSGFYLCAWTITGGPVAAQYFGPGTRLLVL.

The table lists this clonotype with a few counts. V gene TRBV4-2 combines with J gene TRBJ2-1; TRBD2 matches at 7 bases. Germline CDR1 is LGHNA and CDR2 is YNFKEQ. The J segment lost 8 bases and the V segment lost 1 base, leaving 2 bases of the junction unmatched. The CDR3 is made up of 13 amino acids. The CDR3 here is CASSQGGRDEQFF. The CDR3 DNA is TGTGCCAGCAGCCAAGGAGGGAGGGATGAGCAGTTCTTC.

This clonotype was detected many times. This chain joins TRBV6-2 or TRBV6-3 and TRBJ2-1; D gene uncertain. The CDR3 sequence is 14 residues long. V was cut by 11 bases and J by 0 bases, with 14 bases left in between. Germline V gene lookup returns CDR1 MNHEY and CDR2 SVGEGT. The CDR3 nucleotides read TGTGCCTCCAGCTCGGTTAGCTCCTACAATGAGCAGTTCTTC. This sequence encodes CASSSVSSYNEQFF.

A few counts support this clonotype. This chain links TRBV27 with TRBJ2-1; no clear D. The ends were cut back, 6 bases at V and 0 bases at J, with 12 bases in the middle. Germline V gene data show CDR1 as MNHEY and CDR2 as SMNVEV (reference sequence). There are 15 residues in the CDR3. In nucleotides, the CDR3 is TGTGCCAGCAGCCCGACTCGATACTCCTACAATGAGCAGTTCTTC. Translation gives CASSPTRYSYNEQFF.

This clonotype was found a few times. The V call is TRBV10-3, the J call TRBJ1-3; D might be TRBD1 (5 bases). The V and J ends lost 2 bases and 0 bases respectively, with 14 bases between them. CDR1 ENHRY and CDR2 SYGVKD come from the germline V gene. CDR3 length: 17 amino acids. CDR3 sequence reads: CAISEVGTGYSGNTIYF. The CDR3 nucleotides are TGTGCCATCAGTGAGGTTGGGACGGGGTACTCTGGAAACACCATATATTTT.

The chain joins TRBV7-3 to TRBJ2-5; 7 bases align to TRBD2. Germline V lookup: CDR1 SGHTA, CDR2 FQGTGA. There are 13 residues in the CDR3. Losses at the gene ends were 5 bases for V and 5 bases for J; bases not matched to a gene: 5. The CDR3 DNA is TGTGCCAGCAGCCACGGACTAGAGGAGACCCAGTACTTC. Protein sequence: CASSHGLEETQYF.

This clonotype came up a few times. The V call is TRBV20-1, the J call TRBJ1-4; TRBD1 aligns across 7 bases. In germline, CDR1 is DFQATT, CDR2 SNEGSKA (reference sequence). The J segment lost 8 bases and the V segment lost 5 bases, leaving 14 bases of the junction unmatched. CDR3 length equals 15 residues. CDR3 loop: CSAFENRGEVEKLFF. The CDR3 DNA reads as TGCAGTGCTTTCGAAAACAGGGGCGAGGTAGAAAAACTGTTTTTT.

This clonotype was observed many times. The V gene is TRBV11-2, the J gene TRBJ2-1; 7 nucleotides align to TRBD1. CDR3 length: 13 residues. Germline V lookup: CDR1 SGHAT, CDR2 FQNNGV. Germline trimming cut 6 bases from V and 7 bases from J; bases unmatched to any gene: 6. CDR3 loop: CASRDGDSNEQFF. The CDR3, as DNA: TGTGCCAGCAGAGATGGGGACAGTAATGAGCAGTTCTTC.

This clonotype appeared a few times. CDR3 coding DNA: TGCGCCAGCAGCAAAGGAAGCGGCACGACATACGAGCAGTACTTC. Translated: CASSKGSGTTYEQYF. The rearrangement links TRBV4-1 to TRBJ2-7; tentatively, D is TRBD2 (5 bases). Germline values: CDR1 MGHRA, CDR2 YSYEKL. The V end lost 5 bases, the J end lost 4 bases, and 18 bases lay between the germline ends. The CDR3 loop spans 15 amino acids.

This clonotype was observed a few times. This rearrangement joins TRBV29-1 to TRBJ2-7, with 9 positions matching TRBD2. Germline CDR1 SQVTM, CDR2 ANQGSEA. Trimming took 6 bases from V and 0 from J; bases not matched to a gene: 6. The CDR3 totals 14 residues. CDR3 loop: CSVGREGYSYEQYF. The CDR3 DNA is TGCAGCGTGGGGCGGGAGGGATACTCCTACGAGCAGTACTTC.

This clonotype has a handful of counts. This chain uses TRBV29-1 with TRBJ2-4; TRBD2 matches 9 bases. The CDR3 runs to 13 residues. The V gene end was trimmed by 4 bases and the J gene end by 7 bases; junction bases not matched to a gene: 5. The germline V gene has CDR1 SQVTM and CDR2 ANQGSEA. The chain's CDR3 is CSVATSGWNIQYF. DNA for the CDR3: TGCAGCGTTGCGACTAGCGGTTGGAACATTCAGTACTTC.